The rows below give T cell receptor beta chains drawn from one sample of a study of beta chain features in type 1 diabetes. Assay: immunoSEQ multiplex PCR; the TCRdb copy retains only in-frame clones and omits some. The sample holds hundreds of thousands of clones, around 28% seen once. The sequencing input was naive CD4+ T cells from blood. The receptors come from a man younger than 35 in good health. The CDR3 runs from the conserved cysteine through the conserved F or W. The D gene is left open where the match is weak. Expanded clones are given a class, and other clones once, few, many or no size at all.

>few|TRBJ2-7|TRBV2|TRBD1
CASSLDRVLTYEQYF
TGTGCCAGCAGTTTGGACAGGGTCTTAACCTACGAGCAGTACTTC
>few|TRBJ2-5|TRBV9|.
CASSVGAGAETQYF
TGTGCCAGCAGCGTAGGCGCAGGCGCCGAGACCCAGTACTTC
>.|TRBJ2-6|TRBV30|.
CARGEGNSGANVLTF
TGTGCCCGAGGCGAAGGGAACTCTGGGGCCAACGTCCTGACTTTC
>few|TRBJ2-7|TRBV7-6|TRBD1
CASSPGQGRTEQYF
TGTGCCAGCAGCCCGGGACAGGGACGTACCGAGCAGTACTTC
>few|TRBJ2-7|TRBV30|.
CAWSVLFFSSYEQYF
TGTGCCTGGAGTGTACTATTCTTTTCTTCCTACGAGCAGTACTTC
>.|TRBJ2-5|TRBV5-1|.
CASSLDGGAKTQYF
TGCGCCAGCAGCTTGGACGGCGGAGCAAAGACCCAGTACTTC
>.|TRBJ2-3|TRBV7-2|.
CASSPGHADTQYF
TGTGCCAGCAGCCCCGGTCACGCAGATACGCAGTATTTT
>few|TRBJ2-7|TRBV7-2|.
CASTLAYEQYF
TGTGCCAGCACCCTAGCCTACGAGCAGTACTTC
>few|TRBJ2-2|TRBV2|TRBD1
CASSERTGRPGELFF
TGTGCCAGCAGTGAGAGGACAGGGCGACCCGGGGAGCTGTTTTTT
>.|TRBJ2-5|TRBV6-5|TRBD2
CASRRLARETQYF
TGTGCCAGCAGGCGACTAGCTCGGGAGACCCAGTACTTC
>few|TRBJ2-1|TRBV29-1|TRBD1
CSAPGQGYNEQFF
TGCAGCGCCCCGGGACAGGGTTACAATGAGCAGTTCTTC
>few|TRBJ1-1|TRBV7-2|.
CASRRGGTEAFF
TGTGCCAGCAGGAGGGGGGGCACTGAAGCTTTCTTT
>.|TRBJ2-1|TRBV29-1|TRBD2
CSVLSSGSNEQFF
TGCAGCGTGCTTTCTAGCGGGAGTAATGAGCAGTTCTTC
>few|TRBJ2-1|TRBV18|.
CASSPDQSSYNEQFF
TGTGCCAGCTCGCCGGACCAAAGCTCCTACAATGAGCAGTTCTTC
>.|TRBJ1-2|TRBV7-2|.
CASSRDGYYGYTF
TGTGCCAGCAGCCGGGACGGATACTATGGCTACACCTTC
>.|TRBJ2-7|TRBV14|TRBD1
CASSPWTGTEQYF
TGTGCCAGCAGCCCCTGGACAGGGACCGAGCAGTACTTC
>few|TRBJ2-5|TRBV27|TRBD1
CASSPPGTGAYTQYF
TGTGCCAGCAGTCCCCCCGGGACAGGGGCCTATACCCAGTACTTC
>few|TRBJ2-7|TRBV4-3|.
CASSQAPGHSSYEQYF
TGCGCCAGCAGCCAAGCTCCGGGACACAGCTCCTACGAGCAGTACTTC
>.|TRBJ2-3|TRBV10-3|TRBD2
CAISNLAGEADTQYF
TGTGCCATCAGTAACCTAGCGGGAGAGGCAGATACGCAGTATTTT
>.|TRBJ1-2|TRBV30|.
CACLGQLGYGYTF
TGTGCCTGCTTAGGACAGCTCGGGTATGGCTACACCTTC
>few|TRBJ2-2|TRBV25-1|.
CASRRENTGELFF
TGTGCCAGCAGGCGGGAGAACACCGGGGAGCTGTTTTTT
>.|TRBJ2-5|TRBV7-8|TRBD2
CASSVGVAGQETQYF
TGTGCCAGCAGCGTAGGGGTAGCGGGCCAAGAGACCCAGTACTTC
>.|TRBJ1-5|TRBV27|.
CASSFTGTSNQPQHF
TGTGCCAGCAGTTTCACAGGGACTAGCAATCAGCCCCAGCATTTT
>.|TRBJ2-1|TRBV9|.
CASSALLAEAYNEQFF
TGTGCCAGCAGCGCCTTACTAGCAGAGGCGTACAATGAGCAGTTCTTC
>.|TRBJ2-1|TRBV11-2|.
CASSSTGLPNEQFF
TGTGCCAGCAGCTCGACGGGGCTGCCCAATGAGCAGTTCTTC
>.|TRBJ2-7|TRBV6-1|.
CASSEVWEQYF
TGTGCCAGCAGTGAAGTCTGGGAGCAGTACTTC
>.|TRBJ2-3|TRBV2|.
CASSSRGGDTQYF
TGTGCCAGCAGTTCGAGGGGCGGAGATACGCAGTATTTT
>few|TRBJ2-3|TRBV30|TRBD2
CGTSGNTDTQYF
TGTGGTACTAGCGGGAACACAGATACGCAGTATTTT
>few|TRBJ2-1|TRBV7-7|.
CASSLGHLNEQFF
TGTGCTAGCAGCTTGGGGCATCTCAATGAGCAGTTCTTC
>.|TRBJ2-1|TRBV4-1|TRBD2
CASSLRLAGDNEQFF
TGCGCCAGCAGCCTCCGACTAGCGGGAGACAATGAGCAGTTCTTC
>.|TRBJ2-7|TRBV5-1|.
CASSLSGSTYEQYF
TGCGCCAGCAGCTTAAGTGGGTCAACCTACGAGCAGTACTTC
>.|TRBJ2-5|TRBV5-4|.
CASSLGLETQYF
TGTGCCAGCAGCTTGGGGCTTGAGACCCAGTACTTC
>.|TRBJ2-1|TRBV9|.
CASSPRARNEQFF
TGTGCCAGCAGCCCCAGGGCGAGGAATGAGCAGTTCTTC
>.|TRBJ2-7|TRBV7-2|TRBD1
CASSTIGQGGSYEQYF
TGTGCCAGCAGCACGATAGGACAGGGAGGATCCTACGAGCAGTACTTC
>few|TRBJ1-4|TRBV11-2|.
CASSPIRGYREKLFF
TGTGCCAGCAGCCCAATTCGGGGATATCGGGAAAAACTGTTTTTT
>.|TRBJ2-3|TRBV9|TRBD2
CASSVPRGAGNTDTQYF
TGTGCCAGCAGCGTTCCCCGGGGAGCGGGGAACACAGATACGCAGTATTTT
>.|TRBJ2-3|TRBV28|TRBD1
CASSPPHTGVRTDTQYF
TGTGCCAGCAGTCCCCCCCACACAGGGGTTCGGACAGATACGCAGTATTTT
>.|TRBJ2-7|TRBV15|TRBD1
CATSGDRGTYEQYF
TGTGCCACCAGCGGAGACAGGGGAACCTACGAGCAGTACTTC
>.|TRBJ2-7|TRBV5-1|TRBD1
CASSLSVDFTGDEQYF
TGCGCCAGCAGCTTGAGCGTCGACTTTACAGGGGACGAGCAGTACTTC
>.|TRBJ2-5|TRBV7-8|TRBD2
CASSFREGLETQYF
TGTGCCAGCAGCTTCCGGGAGGGCCTAGAGACCCAGTACTTC
>.|TRBJ1-5|TRBV4-3|.
CASSDPRPNSNQPQHF
TGCGCCAGCAGCGACCCGCGACCGAATAGCAATCAGCCCCAGCATTTT
>.|TRBJ2-4|TRBV9|TRBD2
CASSVATSGTPAQNIQYF
TGTGCCAGCAGCGTAGCTACTAGCGGGACCCCGGCCCAAAACATTCAGTACTTC
>.|TRBJ2-7|TRBV7-8|TRBD2
CASSLVGSGTYEQYF
TGTGCCAGCAGCTTAGTAGGTAGCGGGACTTACGAGCAGTACTTC
>.|TRBJ2-6|TRBV25-1|.
CAGGPSGANVLTF
TGTGCCGGTGGACCTTCTGGGGCCAACGTCCTGACTTTC
>.|TRBJ2-7|TRBV7-2|.
CASSLGASRLPYEQYF
TGTGCCAGCAGCTTAGGTGCTAGCCGGCTCCCCTACGAGCAGTACTTC
>few|TRBJ2-4|TRBV30|.
CAWSRDGLLAKNIQYF
TGTGCCTGGAGTAGAGACGGGTTACTAGCCAAAAACATTCAGTACTTC
>.|TRBJ2-3|TRBV10-3|.
CAIKAPGARTDTQYF
TGTGCCATCAAGGCCCCGGGGGCGAGGACAGATACGCAGTATTTT
>.|TRBJ2-3|TRBV25-1|TRBD2
CATQLAYRTDTQYF
TGTGCCACCCAACTAGCGTATCGCACAGATACGCAGTATTTT
>few|TRBJ2-7|TRBV29-1|TRBD1
CSVMGDRYRGPSYEQYF
TGCAGCGTTATGGGAGATCGGTACAGGGGCCCTTCCTACGAGCAGTACTTC
>.|TRBJ2-4|TRBV7-9|TRBD2
CASSLLAAKNIQYF
TGTGCCAGCAGCTTACTAGCGGCAAAAAACATTCAGTACTTC
>few|TRBJ2-1|TRBV10-3|TRBD2
CAISAKFTSGANEQFF
TGTGCCATCAGTGCAAAATTTACTAGCGGGGCCAATGAGCAGTTCTTC
>few|TRBJ2-7|TRBV5-1|.
CASSAGQGPYEQYF
TGCGCCAGCAGCGCCGGGCAGGGGCCCTACGAGCAGTACTTC
>.|TRBJ2-1|TRBV18|TRBD2
CASSPGEGLQFF
TGTGCCAGCTCACCCGGGGAGGGACTTCAATTCTTC
>.|TRBJ2-1|TRBV4-2|.
CASSQDSAGGGNEQFF
TGTGCCAGCAGCCAAGACTCGGCTGGCGGCGGCAATGAGCAGTTCTTC
>.|TRBJ1-1|TRBV5-4|.
CASSLWQFPNTEAFF
TGTGCCAGCAGCTTGTGGCAGTTCCCGAACACTGAAGCTTTCTTT
>.|TRBJ2-1|TRBV7-2|.
CASSLAYQVGDNEQFF
TGTGCCAGCAGCTTAGCCTACCAGGTTGGGGACAATGAGCAGTTCTTC
>.|TRBJ1-1|TRBV29-1|.
CSHRGQGHTEAFF
TGCAGCCATAGGGGTCAGGGTCACACTGAAGCTTTCTTT
>few|TRBJ1-1|TRBV5-1|.
CASSLEGFRNTEAFF
TGCGCCAGCAGCTTGGAAGGCTTTCGGAACACTGAAGCTTTCTTT
>.|TRBJ2-5|TRBV27|TRBD2
CASSAGLAGTQYF
TGTGCCAGCAGTGCGGGACTAGCGGGGACCCAGTACTTC
>.|TRBJ1-1|TRBV30|TRBD1
CAWSWLPDRENTEAFF
TGTGCCTGGAGTTGGCTCCCGGACAGGGAGAACACTGAAGCTTTCTTT